A single sample is the source of the 25 T cell receptor beta chains below, sequenced in a study of T cell responses to AZD1222 COVID-19 vaccine. TCRdb's table, derived via immunoSEQ multiplex PCR, lists solely in-frame clones and lacks some. The sample carries about 110,000 clones, more than 75% recorded once. This material consisted of peripheral blood, taken 28 days after the second AZD1222 dose. These receptors were collected from an adult who received the AZD1222 COVID-19 vaccine.

J is TRBJ2-5 and V is TRBV18, with 8 bases that match TRBD1. CDR1 is KGHSH and CDR2 is LQKENI in the germline V gene. The ends lost 8 bases at V and 5 bases at J; junction bases unmatched: 10. The CDR3 runs 14 residues. The CDR3 region is CASEDRASRETQYF. Here the CDR3 DNA reads TGTGCCAGCGAGGACAGGGCCAGTAGGGAGACCCAGTACTTC.

The rearrangement uses TRBV19 and TRBJ1-2, with D unclear. This CDR3 spans 13 amino acids. V lost 4 bases and J 3 bases, leaving 9 bases between the germline ends. Per germline, CDR1 LNHDA and CDR2 SQIVND (reference sequence). The DNA of the CDR3 is TGTGCCAGTAGTACCCTAGGATACTATGGCTACACCTTC. This gives the protein CASSTLGYYGYTF.

This clone was seen once. The chain recombines TRBV7-6 with TRBJ1-1; D gene uncertain. The length of the CDR3 is 16 residues. Germline CDR1 and CDR2: SGHVS and FNYEAQ. The V end was cut by 4 bases, the J end by 1 base, with 16 bases between. CDR3 coding DNA: TGTGCCAGCAGCTCACCCCCTTCCAGACAGAACACTGAAGCTTTCTTT. As protein: CASSSPPSRQNTEAFF. The complete variable domain, with remaining parts taken from reference TRBV7-6 and TRBJ1-1, reads GAGVSQSPRYKVTKRGQDVALRCDPISGHVSLYWYRQALGQGPEFLTYFNYEAQQDKSGLPNDRFSAERPEGSISTLTIQRTEQRDSAMYRCASSSPPSRQNTEAFFGQGTRLTVV.

This clone was seen only once. The CDR3 DNA is TGCGCCAGCAGCCTACCCCAGAACACTGAAGCTTTCTTT. This gives the protein CASSLPQNTEAFF. The V call is TRBV4-1, the J call TRBJ1-1; D remains unclear. Trimming pared 4 bases from V and 1 base from J, leaving 7 bases between. The CDR3 is 13 amino acids. Germline V gene data show CDR1 as MGHRA and CDR2 as YSYEKL.

There are a few counts of this clone. CDR3 sequence reads: CASSLPRQTTNYGYTF. The CDR3, as DNA: TGTGCCAGCAGCTTGCCACGACAGACGACTAACTATGGCTACACCTTC. This chain connects TRBV7-9 to TRBJ1-2, with a tentative D call TRBD1 (5 bases). In germline, CDR1 is SEHNR, CDR2 FQNEAQ (reference sequence). V lost 3 bases, J lost 0 bases, and 14 bases lay in between. The CDR3 sequence is 16 residues long.

The J gene is TRBJ2-7, the V gene TRBV2, with D unresolved. The CDR3 has 13 residues. V was pared by 6 bases and J by 2 bases, with 11 bases between. Germline V CDR1 and CDR2: SNHLY, FYNNEI. Here the CDR3 reads CASRQPVAYEQYF. CDR3 coding DNA: TGTGCCAGCAGACAGCCAGTGGCCTACGAGCAGTACTTC.

The chain has TRBV10-3 and TRBJ1-1; D call uncertain. The V and J ends lost 6 bases and 1 base respectively, with 9 bases between them. The germline CDR1 and CDR2 sequences are ENHRY and SYGVKD. The CDR3 contains 13 residues. The CDR3, as DNA: TGTGCCATCAGCTTCGAGAGGAACACTGAAGCTTTCTTT. Its protein is CAISFERNTEAFF.

The V and J genes are TRBV2 and TRBJ2-1, with D perhaps given as TRBD1 or TRBD2 (5 bases each). Trimming removed 5 bases from V and 10 bases from J, with 27 bases in between. Looked up from germline, CDR1 is SNHLY and CDR2 is FYNNEI. CDR3 length equals 17 residues. CDR3 coding DNA: TGTGCCAGCAGTCTCCGGGACCCATCATCCGCTATGAGGGAGCAGTTCTTC. This codes for CASSLRDPSSAMREQFF.

This clone showed up just once. The rearrangement joins TRBV19 to TRBJ1-4; no firm D call. This CDR3 is built from 14 residues. V lost 8 bases and J 4 bases, leaving 14 bases between the germline ends. Per the germline V gene, CDR1 is LNHDA and CDR2 is SQIVND (reference sequence). The DNA for the CDR3 is TGTGCCAGTGGGTCTAGGGCGAATAATGAAAAACTGTTTTTT. This codes for CASGSRANNEKLFF.

This chain uses TRBV11-3 with TRBJ2-1; D is possibly TRBD2 (6 bases). V was trimmed by 1 base and J by 7 bases, leaving 17 bases between them. The CDR3 covers 16 residues. The germline gives CDR1 SGHNT, CDR2 YENEEA. In DNA form, the CDR3 reads TGTGCCAGCAGCTTAGTGGTGGGAGGCTTTACAAATGAGCAGTTCTTC. Translation: CASSLVVGGFTNEQFF. Complete variable domain (other parts from reference TRBV11-3 and TRBJ2-1): EAGVVQSPRYKIIEKKQPVAFWCNPISGHNTLYWYLQNLGQGPELLIRYENEEAVDDSQLPKDRFSAERLKGVDSTLKIQPAELGDSAVYLCASSLVVGGFTNEQFFGPGTRLTVL.

This sequence joins TRBV19 and TRBJ1-5, with D possibly being TRBD1 (6 bases). CDR3 length equals 15 residues. With 5 bases removed from V and 1 base from J, the gap between germline ends came to 12 bases. Germline V gene lookup returns CDR1 LNHDA and CDR2 SQIVND (reference sequence). The CDR3 coding sequence is TGTGCCAGTAGTTGGCAGGGGAAAAGCAATCAGCCCCAGCATTTT. This translates into CASSWQGKSNQPQHF.

The chain links TRBV12-3 or TRBV12-4 to TRBJ2-1; the D is unclear. The CDR3 consists of 13 residues. Trimming left V 3 bases short and J 6 bases short, with 9 bases between. The CDR3 DNA follows: TGTGCCAGCAGTTTCGGTCCGCTCAATGAGCAGTTCTTC. Translated, it gives CASSFGPLNEQFF.

J is TRBJ1-1 and V is TRBV6-1; perhaps TRBD1 as D (6 bases). This CDR3 is 14 amino acids long. V lost 2 bases to trimming and J lost 8 bases, with 15 bases between them. Per germline, CDR1 MNHNS and CDR2 SASEGT. This CDR3 reads CASSETRDTGEAFF. In DNA, the CDR3 is TGTGCCAGCAGTGAAACCCGGGACACTGGAGAAGCTTTCTTT.

This rearrangement joins TRBV9 to TRBJ2-1; unclear D gene. The ends were cut back, 1 base at V and 8 bases at J, with 10 bases in the middle. Germline assignment: CDR1 SGDLS and CDR2 YYNGEE. This CDR3 is 13 amino acids long. CDR3: CASSVSVGDEQFF. DNA for the CDR3: TGTGCCAGCAGCGTATCCGTTGGGGATGAGCAGTTCTTC. The whole variable domain, filled in from reference TRBV9 and TRBJ2-1, reads DSGVTQTPKHLITATGQRVTLRCSPRSGDLSVYWYQQSLDQGLQFLIQYYNGEERAKGNILERFSAQQFPDLHSELNLSSLELGDSALYFCASSVSVGDEQFFGPGTRLTVL.

This clone was seen only once. The chain couples TRBV6-6 to TRBJ2-1; a weak D match, TRBD1 (5 bases). Germline V gives CDR1 MNHNY, CDR2 SVGAGI (reference sequence). CDR3 length equals 12 residues. V was shortened by 6 bases and J by 11 bases, with 14 bases between the two germline ends. In DNA form, the CDR3 reads TGTGCCAGCAGCCCGGGTGGGGCCAAGCAGTTCTTC. Amino acid sequence: CASSPGGAKQFF.

The genes are TRBV7-3 and TRBJ2-5; D may be TRBD1 (6 bases). The CDR3 length is 19 residues. Germline V gene data show CDR1 as SGHTA and CDR2 as FQGTGA. V dropped 5 bases and J dropped 5 bases, with 30 bases sitting between them. CDR3 sequence: CASSRFPRTGRGQEETQYF. The CDR3 DNA follows: TGTGCCAGCAGCCGATTTCCGAGAACAGGACGGGGACAAGAGGAGACCCAGTACTTC. Variable domain in full (rest from reference TRBV7-3 and TRBJ2-5): GAGVSQTPSNKVTEKGKYVELRCDPISGHTALYWYRQSLGQGPEFLIYFQGTGAADDSGLPNDRFFAVRPEGSVSTLKIQRTERGDSAVYLCASSRFPRTGRGQEETQYFGPGTRLLVL.

This chain joins TRBV6-2 or TRBV6-3 and TRBJ1-2, with D perhaps TRBD1 (5 bases). This CDR3 is 18 amino acids long. Deletions cut 2 bases from V and 8 bases from J, with 27 bases between. Germline-derived CDR1 and CDR2 are MNHEY and SVGEGT. CDR3 nucleotides: TGTGCCAGCAGTTACCCAGACTCTACCGGGACCCCGTATTTGGGCTACACCTTC. Amino acid sequence: CASSYPDSTGTPYLGYTF.

The rearrangement uses TRBV5-1 and TRBJ2-3, with 12 bases aligning to TRBD2. CDR1 and CDR2 from the germline V gene are SGHRS and YFSETQ. The CDR3 is 16 amino acids. After removal of 3 bases from V and 0 bases from J, the junction contained 2 bases not matched to a gene. The CDR3 region is CASSSGTSGSTDTQYF. In DNA form, the CDR3 reads TGCGCCAGCAGCTCCGGGACTAGCGGGAGCACAGATACGCAGTATTTT.

The chain recombines TRBV6-5 with TRBJ1-2; 7 bases agree with TRBD1. The germline gives CDR1 MNHEY, CDR2 SVGAGI. V trimming: 11 bases; J trimming: 3 bases; junction bases outside the gene matches: 9. The CDR3 is made up of 13 amino acids. The CDR3 sequence is CALSRDSDYGYTF. As DNA, the CDR3 is TGTGCCCTCTCCCGGGACAGTGACTATGGCTACACCTTC.

Only a few counts were recorded for this clone. This chain links TRBV5-1 with TRBJ1-2, with D tentatively TRBD1 (6 bases). V gave up 4 bases and J gave up 8 bases, with 21 bases separating them. CDR3 length: 15 residues. CDR1 is SGHRS, CDR2 YFSETQ, per germline. The CDR3 region is CASSRRPETGQGYTF. The CDR3 bases are TGCGCCAGCAGCCGCAGGCCGGAAACAGGGCAAGGCTACACCTTC.

Only a few counts were recorded for this clone. The rearrangement links TRBV4-2 to TRBJ2-7, with unresolved D. Trimming took 5 bases from V and 3 from J, leaving 8 bases between them. This CDR3 is built from 12 residues. Germline CDR1 reads LGHNA; CDR2 reads YNFKEQ. CDR3 bases: TGTGCCAGCAGCTCGCCCAACTACGAGCAGTACTTC. This encodes CASSSPNYEQYF.

V usage is TRBV7-6 and J usage is TRBJ2-2; 9 nucleotides match TRBD1. This CDR3 is 15 amino acids long. CDR1 is SGHVS and CDR2 is FNYEAQ in the germline V gene. Trimming removed 5 bases from V and 6 bases from J; junction bases left unmatched: 7. CDR3 loop: CASSRDRASAGELFF. The DNA of the CDR3 is TGTGCCAGCAGCCGGGACAGGGCTTCTGCCGGGGAGCTGTTTTTT.

The chain is built from TRBV5-8 and TRBJ1-4; 7 positions match TRBD1. CDR3 length: 14 residues. CDR1 is SGHTS, CDR2 YDEGEE, per germline. V was clipped by 4 bases and J by 7 bases; unmatched bases: 7. The CDR3 DNA follows: TGTGCCAGCAGCCTGGGGGAGGGGGCTGAAAAACTGTTTTTT. Protein: CASSLGEGAEKLFF.

This sequence joins TRBV18 and TRBJ2-7; D is unresolved. With 6 bases removed from V and 4 bases from J, the gap between germline ends came to 19 bases. This CDR3 has 15 residues. CDR1 and CDR2 from the germline V gene are KGHSH and LQKENI. CDR3 coding DNA: TGTGCCAGCTCTACTGGGTCTACCGGTCGGTACGAGCAGTACTTC. This translates into CASSTGSTGRYEQYF. The full variable domain, in which reference TRBV18 and TRBJ2-7 provide the parts outside the CDR3, is NAGVMQNPRHLVRRRGQEARLRCSPMKGHSHVYWYRQLPEEGLKFMVYLQKENIIDESGMPKERFSAEFPKEGPSILRIQQVVRGDSAAYFCASSTGSTGRYEQYFGPGTRLTVT.

The genes are TRBV18 and TRBJ1-5, with TRBD1 matching 9 bases. Germline CDR1 and CDR2: KGHSH and LQKENI. The CDR3 runs to 14 residues. The J segment lost 6 bases and the V segment lost 6 bases, leaving 6 bases of the junction unmatched. In DNA, the CDR3 is TGTGCCAGCTCCCCCGACAGGGGGATTCAGCCCCAGCATTTT. It codes for CASSPDRGIQPQHF.